This T cell receptor beta chain derives from a study of T cell responses to AZD1222 COVID-19 vaccine. TCRdb's table, derived via immunoSEQ multiplex PCR, lists solely in-frame clones and lacks some. The top ten clones hold approximately 0.98% of a sample with about 160,000 clones, 92% of them seen once. The CDR3 consists of 13 residues. The germline V and J ends were trimmed by 3 bases and 1 base, with 7 bases remaining between them. CDR1 is MNHEY, CDR2 SMNVEV, per germline (reference sequence). This clone was counted between two and nine times. Its antigen is as yet unknown. Within the sample, other DNA sequences also encode this same CDR3. Pooling was applied to second doses at about 4 or about 12 weeks. Study-wide findings and caveats: Just a handful of AZD1222 recipients were seropositive at baseline. Reports indicate that nearly half of spike-specific TCRs are directed at unmutated variant regions. Spike-specific TCR depth and breadth grew after two AZD1222 doses.

This TCR derives from an adult who received the AZD1222 COVID-19 vaccine. Here the sequenced sample was peripheral blood, taken 28 days after the second AZD1222 dose. The chain employs TRBV27 and TRBJ2-7; either TRBD1 or TRBD2 may fit D (5 bases each). CDR3 nucleotides: TGTGCCAGCAGTTTCGGGGCTTCCTACGAGCAGTACTTC. Translating it yields CASSFGASYEQYF.